This entry describes one T cell receptor beta chain. An input of 0.5 to 1 ug of RNA was subjected to reverse transcription using random hexamers. TCRdb re-called the immunoSEQ multiplex PCR reads with MiXCR, one entry per CDR3 protein. Of about 240,000 distinct CDR3 sequences in the sample, roughly 95% are singletons; the top ten hold 0.1%. These data originate in a study of CD8 T cells in Susac syndrome. The junction had 5 bases not matched to a gene; V was cut back by 0 bases and J by 7 bases. The CDR3 consists of 16 residues. Germline lookup yields CDR1 KGHSH and CDR2 LQKENI. This chain joins TRBV18 and TRBJ2-1; 11 bases agree with TRBD2. The sequenced material came from CD4+ T cells from PBMCs. The TCR comes from a human donor with Susac syndrome. The CDR3 region has the DNA TGTGCCAGCTCACCACCCCTAGCGGGAGGACGGAATGAGCAGTTCTTC. Translated, it gives CASSPPLAGGRNEQFF.